This paragraph covers one TCR beta chain sequence. Its antigen is unidentified. The germline V gene encodes CDR1 GTSNPN and CDR2 SVGIG (reference sequence). This CDR3 has 13 residues. Germline trimming cut 1 base from V and 9 bases from J; bases unmatched to any gene: 7. These data originate in a study of T cells after posttransplantation cyclophosphamide. Findings of the study overall: Donor CD8+ memory clones often dominated recipient blood repertoires at later times.

On the day of bone marrow donation, the related graft donor provided peripheral blood. Here immunoSEQ multiplex PCR was the method, and the copy in TCRdb shows in-frame clones only, minus some. The table records approximately 26,000 clones, around 86% of them present only once. Sequencing was done on a sample of PBMCs. This sequence was found in a man between 50 and 59 years old. The chain employs TRBV30 and TRBJ2-7, with 9 nucleotides matching TRBD1. In DNA form, the CDR3 reads TGTGCCTGGAGTGCCGGACAGGGGATGCGGCAGTACTTC. It codes for CAWSAGQGMRQYF.